This TCR beta chain was recovered during a study of blood T cell repertoires in COVID-19. Study overall: Acute and convalescent COVID-19 samples came from the United States, Italy and Spain. The cDNA or gDNA used as material had been derived from T cells, B-cell-depleted T cells, or PBMCs.

Enrolled during active infection, Seattle patients were then followed longitudinally. This CDR3 has 16 residues. V lost 4 bases and J lost 4; bases outside the gene matches: 9. Germline V gene lookup returns CDR1 WNHNN and CDR2 SYGVQD (reference sequence). Per the authors' pipeline: Estimation of nucleated cell counts relied on the amplification of reference gene primers. TCRdb's copy holds only in-frame clones and misses some; the assay was immunoSEQ multiplex PCR. The D gene and trimming were derived from the DNA, and the V and J assignments and clone size from that table. The table lists 150,000 to 200,000 clones, roughly three quarters of them singletons.

The sequenced sample consisted of peripheral blood. The sequence was obtained from a woman in her thirties or forties with COVID-19, enrolled during active disease. The gene calls are TRBV10-1 and TRBJ2-1, with TRBD2 matching 8 bases. The CDR3, as DNA: TGCGCCAGCAGTGCCGTGGTAGCGGGACCGTACAATGAGCAGTTCTTC. It encodes CASSAVVAGPYNEQFF.